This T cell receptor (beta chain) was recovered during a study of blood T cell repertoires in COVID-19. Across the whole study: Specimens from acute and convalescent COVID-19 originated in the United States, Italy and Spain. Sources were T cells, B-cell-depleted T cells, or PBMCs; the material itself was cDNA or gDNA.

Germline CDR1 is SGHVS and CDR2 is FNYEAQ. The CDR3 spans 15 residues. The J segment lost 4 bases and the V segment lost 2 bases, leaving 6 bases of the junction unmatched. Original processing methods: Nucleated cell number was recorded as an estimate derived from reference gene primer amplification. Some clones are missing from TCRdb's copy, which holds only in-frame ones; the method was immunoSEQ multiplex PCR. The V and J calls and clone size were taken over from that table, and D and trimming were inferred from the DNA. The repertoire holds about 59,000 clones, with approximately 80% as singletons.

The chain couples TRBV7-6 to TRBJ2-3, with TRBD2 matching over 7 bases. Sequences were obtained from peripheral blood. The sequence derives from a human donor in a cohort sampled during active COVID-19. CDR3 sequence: CASSLTGGRPDTQYF. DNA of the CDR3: TGTGCCAGCAGCTTAACGGGCGGGAGACCAGATACGCAGTATTTT.